One sample yielded the 13 T cell receptor beta chains listed below, sequenced in a study of blood T cell repertoires in COVID-19. TCRdb's table, derived via immunoSEQ multiplex PCR, lists solely in-frame clones and lacks some. The sample has roughly 160,000 clones; 87% are singletons. The specimen was peripheral blood. These receptors were obtained from a woman in her sixties or seventies who had recovered from COVID-19.

The chain joins TRBV28 to TRBJ1-1, with 8 bases that match TRBD1. Germline lookup yields CDR1 MDHEN and CDR2 SYDVKM. This CDR3 spans 14 amino acids. Trimming removed 3 bases from V and 4 bases from J; junction bases left unmatched: 4. The DNA of the CDR3 is TGTGCCAGCAGTTTGCGACAGGGGAGCACTGAAGCTTTCTTT. Its protein is CASSLRQGSTEAFF.

The CDR3: CASSSTGTGREKLFF. For the CDR3, the DNA is TGCGCCAGCAGCTCCACCGGGACAGGTCGGGAAAAACTGTTTTTT. The V gene is TRBV5-1, the J gene TRBJ1-4; TRBD1 agrees at 8 bases. Trimming at V came to 3 bases and at J to 8 bases, leaving 9 bases not matched to a gene. The CDR3 is 15 residues long. The germline gives CDR1 SGHRS, CDR2 YFSETQ.

V and J are TRBV19 and TRBJ1-1; D ambiguous. Germline CDR1 LNHDA, CDR2 SQIVND (reference sequence). The V end was cut by 3 bases, the J end by 4 bases, with 9 bases between. The CDR3 covers 13 residues. The CDR3 spells CASSISPRTEAFF. The CDR3 nucleotides are TGTGCCAGTAGTATTAGCCCTCGCACTGAAGCTTTCTTT.

This clone occurred a few times. This sample includes further DNA sequences coding for the same CDR3. The chain recombines TRBV29-1 with TRBJ1-1; D perhaps matches TRBD1 (6 bases). Germline CDR1 is SQVTM and CDR2 is ANQGSEA. The CDR3 length is 13 residues. V was shortened by 1 base and J by 1 base, with 7 bases between the two germline ends. The CDR3 here is CSVEGQENTEAFF. CDR3 DNA sequence: TGCAGCGTTGAAGGACAGGAGAACACTGAAGCTTTCTTT.

The table lists this clone with a count of one. This rearrangement joins TRBV4-3 to TRBJ1-5; D gene uncertain. Trimming took 0 bases from V and 7 from J, leaving 13 bases between them. This CDR3 is built from 15 residues. Germline V gene data show CDR1 as LGHNA and CDR2 as YSLEER. The CDR3 DNA sequence: TGCGCCAGCAGCCAAGATTTCGGGGTTAACCAGCCCCAGCATTTT. Translation gives CASSQDFGVNQPQHF.

The CDR3: CASNSAEATNEKLFF. The CDR3 nucleotides are TGTGCCAGTAATTCCGCAGAAGCAACTAATGAAAAACTGTTTTTT. The chain has TRBV19 and TRBJ1-4, with D hard to call. Germline values: CDR1 LNHDA, CDR2 SQIVND (reference sequence). This CDR3 spans 15 amino acids. V was shortened by 7 bases and J by 0 bases, with 12 bases between the two germline ends.

The chain's CDR3 is CASSLYRLGQGTDTQYF. The CDR3 DNA follows: TGTGCCAGCAGCTTGTATCGTCTGGGACAGGGCACAGATACGCAGTATTTT. V is TRBV7-9 and J is TRBJ2-3; TRBD1 matches 8 bases. The CDR3 length is 17 residues. Germline V gene sequence: CDR1 SEHNR, CDR2 FQNEAQ (reference sequence). J lost 1 base, V lost 3 bases, and 9 bases had no gene match. The variable domain in full, completed from reference TRBV7-9 and TRBJ2-3, reads DTGVSQNPRHKITKRGQNVTFRCDPISEHNRLYWYRQTLGQGPEFLTYFQNEAQLEKSRLLSDRFSAERPKGSFSTLEIQRTEQGDSAMYLCASSLYRLGQGTDTQYFGPGTRLTVL.

The chain couples TRBV7-2 to TRBJ1-5; 7 bases line up with TRBD1. CDR1 and CDR2 from the germline V gene are SGHTA and FQGNSA. The ends lost 2 bases at V and 0 bases at J; junction bases unmatched: 1. This CDR3 region has 15 residues. CDR3 DNA: TGTGCCAGCAGCTTAACAGGGGTTAGCAATCAGCCCCAGCATTTT. Residues: CASSLTGVSNQPQHF. The full variable domain, with the rest looked up from reference TRBV7-2 and TRBJ1-5, is GAGVSQSPSNKVTEKGKDVELRCDPISGHTALYWYRQSLGQGLEFLIYFQGNSAPDKSGLPSDRFSAERTGGSVSTLTIQRTQQEDSAVYLCASSLTGVSNQPQHFGDGTRLSIL.

The V call is TRBV7-9, the J call TRBJ2-3; 9 nucleotides match TRBD2. CDR1 and CDR2 (germline): SEHNR, FQNEAQ (reference sequence). CDR3 length equals 16 residues. The V segment lost 1 base and the J segment 1 base; nucleotides outside the gene matches: 3. CDR3 loop: CASSLDAGGGTDTQYF. The DNA for the CDR3 is TGTGCCAGCAGCTTAGATGCGGGGGGGGGCACAGATACGCAGTATTTT.

V gene TRBV4-1 combines with J gene TRBJ1-1; 8 bases match TRBD1. V gave up 2 bases and J gave up 3 bases; unmatched junction bases: 5. The CDR3 has 15 amino acids. CDR1 is MGHRA and CDR2 is YSYEKL in the germline V gene. Here the CDR3 DNA reads TGCGCCAGCAGCCAACCGGACAGGGCGGACACTGAAGCTTTCTTT. The encoded protein is CASSQPDRADTEAFF.

The chain recombines TRBV11-2 with TRBJ2-3; possibly TRBD2 for D (7 bases). From germline, CDR1 is SGHAT and CDR2 FQNNGV. The CDR3 runs 13 residues. The ends were cut back, 7 bases at V and 6 bases at J, with 14 bases in the middle. The CDR3 DNA sequence: TGTGCCAGCACCGCGGGGGCCCTGGATACGCAGTATTTT. Residues: CASTAGALDTQYF.

V is TRBV7-9 and J is TRBJ2-1; no firm D call. Trimming took off 0 bases at V and 6 bases at J, with 15 bases between the two ends. Germline CDR1 SEHNR, CDR2 FQNEAQ (reference sequence). The CDR3 covers 16 residues. CDR3 DNA sequence: TGTGCCAGCAGCTTAGCCCTAGGTCCTTGGTCCAATGAGCAGTTCTTC. Amino acids: CASSLALGPWSNEQFF. Filled out from reference TRBV7-9 and TRBJ2-1, the complete variable domain reads DTGVSQNPRHKITKRGQNVTFRCDPISEHNRLYWYRQTLGQGPEFLTYFQNEAQLEKSRLLSDRFSAERPKGSFSTLEIQRTEQGDSAMYLCASSLALGPWSNEQFFGPGTRLTVL.

V and J are TRBV4-3 and TRBJ2-1; D is unclear. Germline V CDR1 and CDR2: LGHNA, YSLEER. Trimming shortened V by 1 base and J by 9 bases, and 19 bases separated the two germline ends. The CDR3 totals 16 residues. In nucleotides, the CDR3 is TGCGCCAGCAGCCAAGCTGAGGCGGCGGCGGTTCCTGAGCAGTTCTTC. Its protein product is CASSQAEAAAVPEQFF.